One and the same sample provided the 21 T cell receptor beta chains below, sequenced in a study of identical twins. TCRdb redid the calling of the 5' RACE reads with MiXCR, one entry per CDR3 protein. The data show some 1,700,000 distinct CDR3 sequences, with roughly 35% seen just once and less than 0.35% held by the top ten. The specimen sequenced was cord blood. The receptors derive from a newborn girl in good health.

CDR3 DNA sequence: TGTGCCAGCAGCCAAGATCGGGGGAGGGCAGGTGGAAACACCATATATTTT. Amino acid sequence: CASSQDRGRAGGNTIYF. The J gene is TRBJ1-3, the V gene TRBV4-2; TRBD1 might be the D (5 bases). V was cut by 0 bases and J by 3 bases, with 15 bases left in between. This CDR3 has 17 amino acids. Per the germline V gene, CDR1 is LGHNA and CDR2 is YNFKEQ.

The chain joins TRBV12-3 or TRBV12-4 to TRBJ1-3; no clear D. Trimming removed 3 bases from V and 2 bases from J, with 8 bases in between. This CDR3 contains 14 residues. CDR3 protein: CASSFGQAGNTIYF. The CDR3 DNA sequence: TGTGCCAGCAGTTTCGGGCAGGCTGGAAACACCATATATTTT.

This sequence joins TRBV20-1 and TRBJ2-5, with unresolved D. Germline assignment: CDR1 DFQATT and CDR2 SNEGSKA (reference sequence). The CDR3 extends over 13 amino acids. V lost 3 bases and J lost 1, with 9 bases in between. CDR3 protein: CSASARPQETQYF. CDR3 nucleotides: TGCAGTGCTAGTGCTAGGCCCCAAGAGACCCAGTACTTC.

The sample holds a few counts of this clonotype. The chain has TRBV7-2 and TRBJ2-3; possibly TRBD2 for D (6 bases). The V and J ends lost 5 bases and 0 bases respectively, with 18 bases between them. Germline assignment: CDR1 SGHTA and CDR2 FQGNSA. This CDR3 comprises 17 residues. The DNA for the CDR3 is TGTGCCAGCAGCCCGGGACTTCAACCTACAAGCACAGATACGCAGTATTTT. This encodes CASSPGLQPTSTDTQYF.

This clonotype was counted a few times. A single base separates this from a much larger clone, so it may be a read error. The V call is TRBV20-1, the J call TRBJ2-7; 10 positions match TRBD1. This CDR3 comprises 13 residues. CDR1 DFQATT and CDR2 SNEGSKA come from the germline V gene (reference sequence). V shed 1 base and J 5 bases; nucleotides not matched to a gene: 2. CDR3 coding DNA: TGCAGTGCTAGAGGGGACAGGGGCCACGAGCAGTACTTC. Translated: CSARGDRGHEQYF.

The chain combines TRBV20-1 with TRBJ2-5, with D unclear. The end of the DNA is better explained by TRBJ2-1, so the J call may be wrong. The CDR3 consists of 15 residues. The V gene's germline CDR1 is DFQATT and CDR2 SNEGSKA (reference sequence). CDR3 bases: TGCAGTGCTTCCCGAGACTCCCGCTTACAAGAGACCCAGTTCTTC. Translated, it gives CSASRDSRLQETQFF.

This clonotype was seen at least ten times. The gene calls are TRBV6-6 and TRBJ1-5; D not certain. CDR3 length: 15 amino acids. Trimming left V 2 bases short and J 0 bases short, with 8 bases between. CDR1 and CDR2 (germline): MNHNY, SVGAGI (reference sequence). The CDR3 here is CASSYREGSNQPQHF. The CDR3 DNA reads TGTGCCAGCAGTTACAGGGAGGGTAGCAATCAGCCCCAGCATTTT.

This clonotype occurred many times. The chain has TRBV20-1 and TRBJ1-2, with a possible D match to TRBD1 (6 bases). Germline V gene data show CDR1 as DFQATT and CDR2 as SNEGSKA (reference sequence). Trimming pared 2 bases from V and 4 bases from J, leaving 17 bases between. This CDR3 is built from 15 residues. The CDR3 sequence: CSARRAPGAGYGYTF. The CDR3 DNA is TGCAGTGCTAGAAGGGCGCCGGGGGCAGGCTATGGCTACACCTTC.

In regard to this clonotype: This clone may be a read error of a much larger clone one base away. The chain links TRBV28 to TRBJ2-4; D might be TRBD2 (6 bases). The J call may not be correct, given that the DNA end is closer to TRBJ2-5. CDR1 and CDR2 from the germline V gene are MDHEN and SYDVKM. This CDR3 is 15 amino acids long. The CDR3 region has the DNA TGTGCCAGCAGTCTCTCCGGGACTGGGAAAGAGACCCAGTACTTC. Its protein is CASSLSGTGKETQYF.

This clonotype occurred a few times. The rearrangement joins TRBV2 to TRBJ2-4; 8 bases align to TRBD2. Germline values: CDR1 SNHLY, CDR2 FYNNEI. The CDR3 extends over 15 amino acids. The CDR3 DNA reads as TGTGTTTCGGGGGGGGCGGGGAGAACCAAAAACATTCAGTACTTC. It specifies CVSGGAGRTKNIQYF.

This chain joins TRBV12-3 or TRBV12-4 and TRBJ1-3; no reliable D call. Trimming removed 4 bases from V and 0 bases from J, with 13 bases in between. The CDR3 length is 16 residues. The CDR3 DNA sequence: TGTGCCAGCAGTTACCGCACGGTCCTCTCTGGAAACACCATATATTTT. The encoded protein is CASSYRTVLSGNTIYF.

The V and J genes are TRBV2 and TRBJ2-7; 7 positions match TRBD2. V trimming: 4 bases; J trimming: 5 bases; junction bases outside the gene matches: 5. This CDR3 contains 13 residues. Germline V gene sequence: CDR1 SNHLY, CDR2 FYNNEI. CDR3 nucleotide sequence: TGTGCCAGCAGTGCCCTCGCGGGGGACGAGCAGTACTTC. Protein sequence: CASSALAGDEQYF.

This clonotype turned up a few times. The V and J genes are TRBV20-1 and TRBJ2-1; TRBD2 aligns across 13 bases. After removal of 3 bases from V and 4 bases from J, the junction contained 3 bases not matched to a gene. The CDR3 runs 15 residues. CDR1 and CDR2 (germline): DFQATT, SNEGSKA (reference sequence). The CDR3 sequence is CSASSGLAGYNEQFF. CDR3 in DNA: TGCAGTGCTAGCTCGGGACTAGCGGGGTACAATGAGCAGTTCTTC.

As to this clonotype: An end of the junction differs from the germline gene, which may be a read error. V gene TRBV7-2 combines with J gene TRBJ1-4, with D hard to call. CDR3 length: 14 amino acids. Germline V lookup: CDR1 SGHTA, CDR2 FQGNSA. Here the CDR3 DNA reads TGTGTCAGCAGCCAGGACGTCTGGGGTGAAAAACTGTTTTTT. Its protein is CVSSQDVWGEKLFF. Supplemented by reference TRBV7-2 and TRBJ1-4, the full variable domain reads GAGVSQSPSNKVTEKGKDVELRCDPISGHTALYWYRQSLGQGLEFLIYFQGNSAPDKSGLPSDRFSAERTGGSVSTLTIQRTQQEDSAVYLCVSSQDVWGEKLFFGSGTQLSVL.

CDR3 sequence: CASNPGRFGSYNEQFF. CDR3 nucleotide sequence: TGTGCCAGCAATCCGGGCAGGTTCGGCTCCTACAATGAGCAGTTCTTC. The V call is TRBV2, the J call TRBJ2-1; D remains unclear. V lost 7 bases and J 0 bases, leaving 16 bases between the germline ends. Per the germline V gene, CDR1 is SNHLY and CDR2 is FYNNEI. The CDR3 runs to 16 residues.

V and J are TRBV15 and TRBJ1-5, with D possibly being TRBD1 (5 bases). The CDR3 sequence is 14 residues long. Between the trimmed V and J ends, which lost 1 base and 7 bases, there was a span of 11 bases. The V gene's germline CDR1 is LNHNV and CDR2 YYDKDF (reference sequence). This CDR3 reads CATSRVGGRQPQHF. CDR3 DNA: TGTGCCACCAGCAGAGTGGGGGGAAGGCAGCCCCAGCATTTT.

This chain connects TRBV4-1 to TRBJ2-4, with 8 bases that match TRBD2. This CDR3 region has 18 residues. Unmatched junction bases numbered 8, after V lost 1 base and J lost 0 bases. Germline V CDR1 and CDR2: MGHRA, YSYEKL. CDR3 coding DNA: TGCGCCAGCAGCCAAGGGGTCCAGCGGGGGCTAGCCAAAAACATTCAGTACTTC. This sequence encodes CASSQGVQRGLAKNIQYF.

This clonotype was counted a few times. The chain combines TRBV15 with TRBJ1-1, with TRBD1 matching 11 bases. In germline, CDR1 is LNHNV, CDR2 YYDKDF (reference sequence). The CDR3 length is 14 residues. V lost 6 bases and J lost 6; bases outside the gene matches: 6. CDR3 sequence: CATRRDRGLAEAFF. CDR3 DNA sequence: TGTGCCACCAGGAGGGACAGGGGGTTAGCTGAAGCTTTCTTT.

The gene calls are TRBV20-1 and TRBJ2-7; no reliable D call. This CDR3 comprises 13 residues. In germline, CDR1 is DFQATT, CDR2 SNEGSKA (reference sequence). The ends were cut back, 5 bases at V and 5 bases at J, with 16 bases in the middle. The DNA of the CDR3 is TGCAGTGCTCCCCGGCGACTCCCCAACGAGCAGTACTTC. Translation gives CSAPRRLPNEQYF.

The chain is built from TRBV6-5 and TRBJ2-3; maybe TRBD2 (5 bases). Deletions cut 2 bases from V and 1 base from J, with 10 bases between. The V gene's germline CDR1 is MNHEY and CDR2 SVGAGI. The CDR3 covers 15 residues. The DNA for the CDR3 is TGTGCCAGCAGTTACGCGGAGAGGGGCACAGATACGCAGTATTTT. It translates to CASSYAERGTDTQYF.

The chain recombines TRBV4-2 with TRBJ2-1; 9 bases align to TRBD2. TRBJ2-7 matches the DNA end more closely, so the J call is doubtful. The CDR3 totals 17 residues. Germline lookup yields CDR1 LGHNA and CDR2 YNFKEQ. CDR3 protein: CASSHTSGTSSYNEQYF. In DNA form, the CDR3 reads TGTGCCAGCAGCCACACTTCCGGGACTAGCTCCTACAATGAGCAGTACTTC.